A selection of T cell receptor beta chains follows, all from one sample in a study of T-cell reconstitution after alpha-beta-depleted transplantation in children. TCRdb reprocessed the PCR reads via MiXCR and lists one record per CDR3 protein. The sample shows hundreds of thousands of distinct CDR3 sequences, 10% to 15% of them seen only once. The sample was PBMCs, mostly from graft donor cells, taken 360 days after TCRalphabeta/CD19-depleted stem cell transplant. The receptors were sampled from a male patient between 5 and 17 years old who had a stem cell transplant for acute myeloid leukemia, so the T cells may come from the graft donor. The CDR3 runs from the conserved cysteine through the conserved F or W. The D gene is left open where the match is weak. The size of a clone is reported for some rows only, either as once, few or many, or as a class for expanded clones.

clone size,J gene,V gene,D gene,CDR3 protein,CDR3 DNA
.,TRBJ1-2,TRBV5-1,.,CASSFGTHYGYTF,TGCGCCAGCAGCTTTGGGACTCACTATGGCTACACCTTC
many,TRBJ2-7,TRBV20-1,TRBD2,CSARLAGVSYEQYF,TGCAGTGCTAGACTAGCGGGAGTCTCCTACGAGCAGTACTTC
few,TRBJ2-5,TRBV7-2,TRBD2,CASSLEGGLAGTQYF,TGTGCCAGCAGCTTAGAGGGCGGACTAGCGGGAACCCAGTACTTC
.,TRBJ2-5,TRBV18,TRBD2,CASLGTSEGETQYF,TGTGCCAGCCTAGGGACTAGCGAAGGGGAGACCCAGTACTTC
.,TRBJ2-7,TRBV9,TRBD2,CASSVWEGQMGEQYF,TGTGCCAGCAGCGTTTGGGAGGGCCAGATGGGGGAGCAGTACTTC
many,TRBJ1-5,TRBV5-1,.,CASSLNWEGNQPQHF,TGCGCCAGCAGCTTAAATTGGGAGGGTAATCAGCCCCAGCATTTT
.,TRBJ1-6,TRBV4-3,.,CASSQDGDGIGSPLHF,TGCGCCAGCAGCCAAGATGGGGACGGTATTGGGTCACCCCTCCACTTT
few,TRBJ2-5,TRBV24-1,TRBD2,CATSEKSGRRETQYF,TGTGCCACCAGTGAAAAGAGCGGGAGGAGAGAGACCCAGTACTTC
.,TRBJ2-3,TRBV2,.,CASRKAYTDTQYF,TGTGCCAGCAGAAAGGCCTACACAGATACGCAGTATTTT
.,TRBJ2-1,TRBV11-1,TRBD2,CASSCHGTSGEPFVREQFF,TGTGCCAGCAGCTGCCACGGGACTAGCGGGGAGCCTTTCGTACGTGAGCAGTTCTTC
.,TRBJ2-1,TRBV2,TRBD2,CASSVGMRESYNEQFF,TGTGCCAGCAGTGTCGGAATGCGGGAGTCATACAATGAGCAGTTCTTC
few,TRBJ1-1,TRBV18,TRBD1,CASSPRQGAGGPEAFF,TGTGCCAGCTCACCGAGACAGGGGGCTGGGGGGCCTGAAGCTTTCTTT
once,TRBJ1-1,TRBV20-1,.,CSARVRGVDTEAFF,TGCAGTGCTAGGGTCAGGGGAGTGGACACTGAAGCTTTCTTT
few,TRBJ1-5,TRBV20-1,TRBD1,CSAIGLLTETGVSQPQHF,TGCAGTGCTATCGGTCTTCTAACGGAAACAGGGGTCTCGCAGCCCCAGCATTTT
.,TRBJ2-7,TRBV7-8,.,CASSFGGEYEQYF,TGTGCCAGCAGCTTTGGGGGTGAATACGAGCAGTACTTC
.,TRBJ2-7,TRBV27,TRBD2,CASSLSGTSGSYQYF,TGTGCCAGCAGTTTATCGGGGACTAGCGGGAGCTATCAGTACTTC
few,TRBJ2-5,TRBV2,.,CASRAWTSSQETQYF,TGTGCCAGCAGGGCCTGGACATCCTCTCAAGAGACCCAGTACTTC
many,TRBJ2-7,TRBV12-3/TRBV12-4,TRBD1,CASSSPGQGPYEQYF,TGTGCCAGCAGTTCACCGGGACAGGGACCCTACGAGCAGTACTTC
few,TRBJ2-7,TRBV7-2,TRBD2,CASSPPAGLSYEQYF,TGTGCCAGCAGCCCACCAGCGGGACTCTCCTACGAGCAGTACTTC
.,TRBJ2-2,TRBV6-2/TRBV6-3,.,CASSYGDSGFTGELFF,TGTGCCAGCAGTTATGGGGATAGCGGATTCACCGGGGAGCTGTTTTTT
.,TRBJ2-7,TRBV6-1,.,CASRPLDTSYEQYF,TGTGCCAGCAGACCCCTGGACACTTCCTACGAGCAGTACTTC
once,TRBJ2-7,TRBV7-3,.,CASSSQGGIPYEQYF,TGTGCCAGCAGCTCTCAAGGGGGGATCCCCTACGAGCAGTACTTC
.,TRBJ2-4,TRBV10-3,.,CAISESSRGMSENIQYF,TGTGCCATCAGTGAGTCCTCCCGCGGGATGTCCGAGAACATTCAGTACTTC
.,TRBJ2-3,TRBV7-2,.,CASSLALRWRLGRDTQYF,TGTGCCAGCAGCTTAGCGCTAAGGTGGAGACTAGGTCGAGATACGCAGTATTTT
.,TRBJ2-1,TRBV9,TRBD2,CASSVLLAGVNEQFF,TGTGCCAGCAGCGTTCTCCTAGCGGGAGTCAATGAGCAGTTCTTC
many,TRBJ2-5,TRBV12-3/TRBV12-4,.,CASSFRQWLQETQYF,TGTGCCAGCAGTTTCAGACAGTGGTTACAAGAGACCCAGTACTTC
.,TRBJ2-3,TRBV20-1,.,CSAGAGAPSTDTQYF,TGCAGTGCAGGTGCTGGGGCTCCTAGCACAGATACGCAGTATTTT
.,TRBJ2-7,TRBV9,TRBD1,CASSPRDRVRYEQYF,TGTGCCAGCAGCCCCCGGGACAGGGTAAGGTACGAGCAGTACTTC
.,TRBJ2-2,TRBV28,TRBD2,CASVGRGNTGELFF,TGTGCCAGCGTTGGGAGGGGAAACACCGGGGAGCTGTTTTTT
many,TRBJ2-7,TRBV21-1,.,CASSPRDRAYEQYF,TGTGCCAGCAGCCCACGGGACAGAGCCTACGAGCAGTACTTC
few,TRBJ2-1,TRBV7-2,.,CASSFSGVYNEQFF,TGTGCCAGCAGCTTCTCCGGGGTTTACAATGAGCAGTTCTTC
many,TRBJ1-5,TRBV6-1,TRBD1,CASSAGQVNQPQHF,TGTGCCAGCAGTGCGGGACAGGTCAATCAGCCCCAGCATTTT
few,TRBJ1-3,TRBV7-2,.,CASSFTGSNTIYF,TGTGCCAGCAGCTTCACAGGGTCTAACACCATATATTTT
once,TRBJ2-7,TRBV9,TRBD2,CASSEGAPTSGQTYEQYF,TGTGCCAGCAGCGAGGGGGCTCCTACTAGCGGGCAGACCTACGAGCAGTACTTC
.,TRBJ1-2,TRBV6-6,.,CASSYSTTNGYTF,TGTGCCAGCAGTTACTCGACAACAAACGGCTACACCTTC
few,TRBJ2-3,TRBV20-1,TRBD2,CSATSGSSDTQYF,TGCAGTGCTACTAGCGGGAGTTCAGATACGCAGTATTTT
few,TRBJ2-7,TRBV6-1,.,CASSQGHRSSYEQYF,TGTGCCAGCAGTCAGGGACACCGTAGCTCCTACGAGCAGTACTTC
.,TRBJ2-1,TRBV19,TRBD2,CASSRVAGEGGEQFF,TGTGCCAGTAGTCGGGTAGCGGGAGAGGGAGGTGAGCAGTTCTTC
few,TRBJ2-4,TRBV28,TRBD2,CASSPLAGSAKNIQYF,TGTGCCAGCAGTCCCCTAGCGGGATCAGCCAAAAACATTCAGTACTTC
many,TRBJ2-5,TRBV6-5,TRBD2,CASSSPQGTSGIQETQYF,TGTGCCAGCAGTTCCCCCCAGGGGACTAGCGGGATCCAAGAGACCCAGTACTTC
few,TRBJ2-7,TRBV6-2/TRBV6-3,.,CATTGGQHYEQYF,TGTGCCACGACAGGAGGACAGCACTACGAGCAGTACTTC
few,TRBJ1-4,TRBV28,.,CASSLSSKGATNEKLFF,TGTGCCAGCAGTTTATCAAGCAAGGGTGCAACTAATGAAAAACTGTTTTTT
.,TRBJ2-2,TRBV28,TRBD2,CASSLLGLEAAGELFF,TGTGCCAGCAGTTTATTGGGACTAGAGGCGGCCGGGGAGCTGTTTTTT
.,TRBJ2-7,TRBV29-1,TRBD1,CSVALPQGAGNEQYF,TGCAGCGTTGCCCTTCCGCAGGGGGCGGGCAACGAGCAGTACTTC
many,TRBJ2-1,TRBV18,TRBD1,CASSRGQGSDNEQFF,TGTGCCAGCTCACGAGGACAGGGTTCAGATAATGAGCAGTTCTTC
few,TRBJ2-7,TRBV20-1,.,CSARDLQLSHEQYF,TGCAGTGCTAGAGATTTGCAGCTAAGCCACGAGCAGTACTTC
few,TRBJ2-1,TRBV20-1,.,CSASLKEQFF,TGCAGTGCTAGTTTAAAGGAGCAGTTCTTC
few,TRBJ2-5,TRBV5-1,TRBD2,CASSLAAGEPQETQYF,TGCGCCAGCAGCTTGGCAGCGGGAGAGCCCCAAGAGACCCAGTACTTC
.,TRBJ2-7,TRBV4-2,TRBD2,CASSQVRGRASNEQYF,TGTGCCAGCAGCCAAGTACGCGGGAGGGCCTCCAACGAGCAGTACTTC
few,TRBJ2-2,TRBV20-1,.,CSARAFSPSAANTGELFF,TGCAGTGCTAGAGCCTTCTCCCCTAGCGCCGCGAACACCGGGGAGCTGTTTTTT
few,TRBJ2-1,TRBV4-2,TRBD2,CASSQDLSGYNEQFF,TGTGCCAGCAGCCAAGATCTTAGCGGGTACAATGAGCAGTTCTTC
.,TRBJ2-1,TRBV10-3,TRBD1,CAISEPQGASGEQFF,TGTGCCATCAGTGAGCCACAGGGGGCCTCGGGTGAGCAGTTCTTC
.,TRBJ2-7,TRBV20-1,.,CSARGDALLYEQYF,TGCAGTGCTAGGGGGGATGCTCTCCTCTACGAGCAGTACTTC